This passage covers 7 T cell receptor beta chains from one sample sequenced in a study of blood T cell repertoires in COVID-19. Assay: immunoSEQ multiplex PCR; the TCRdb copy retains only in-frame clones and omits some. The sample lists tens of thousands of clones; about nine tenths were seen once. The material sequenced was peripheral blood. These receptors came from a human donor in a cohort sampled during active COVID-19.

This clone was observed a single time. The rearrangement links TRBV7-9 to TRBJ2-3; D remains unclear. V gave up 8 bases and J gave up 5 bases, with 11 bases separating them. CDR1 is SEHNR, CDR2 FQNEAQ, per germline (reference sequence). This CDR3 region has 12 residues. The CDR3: CASPSLGDTQYF. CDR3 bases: TGTGCCAGCCCATCCCTAGGAGATACGCAGTATTTT.

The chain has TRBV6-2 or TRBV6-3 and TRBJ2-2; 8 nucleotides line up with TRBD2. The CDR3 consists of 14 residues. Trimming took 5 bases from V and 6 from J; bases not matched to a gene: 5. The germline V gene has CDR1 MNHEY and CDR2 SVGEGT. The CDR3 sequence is CASSASGSAGELFF. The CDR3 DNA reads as TGTGCCAGCAGTGCGAGCGGGAGCGCCGGGGAGCTGTTTTTT.

The CDR3: CASSPTVSGAGVLFF. In DNA form, the CDR3 reads TGCGCCAGCAGCCCGACGGTTTCGGGGGCGGGAGTTCTATTCTTC. The genes are TRBV5-1 and TRBJ2-1, with D perhaps TRBD2 (7 bases). In germline, CDR1 is SGHRS, CDR2 YFSETQ. The CDR3 loop spans 15 amino acids. Trimming took off 4 bases at V and 16 bases at J, with 27 bases between the two ends. Complete variable domain (other parts from reference TRBV5-1 and TRBJ2-1): KAGVTQTPRYLIKTRGQQVTLSCSPISGHRSVSWYQQTPGQGLQFLFEYFSETQRNKGNFPGRFSGRQFSNSRSEMNVSTLELGDSALYLCASSPTVSGAGVLFFGPGTRLTVL.

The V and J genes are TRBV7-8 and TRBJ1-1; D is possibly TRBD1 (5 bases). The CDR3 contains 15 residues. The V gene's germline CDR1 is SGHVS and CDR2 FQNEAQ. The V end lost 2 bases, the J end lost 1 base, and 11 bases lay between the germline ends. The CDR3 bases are TGTGCCAGCAGCTTACCGACCGGGGGGAACACTGAAGCTTTCTTT. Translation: CASSLPTGGNTEAFF.

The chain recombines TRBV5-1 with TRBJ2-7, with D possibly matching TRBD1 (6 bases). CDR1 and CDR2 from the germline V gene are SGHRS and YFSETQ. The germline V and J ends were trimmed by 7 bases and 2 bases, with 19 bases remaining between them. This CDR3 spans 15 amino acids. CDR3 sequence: CASASQGGTTYEQYF. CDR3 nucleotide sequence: TGCGCCAGCGCCTCCCAAGGGGGAACTACCTACGAGCAGTACTTC.

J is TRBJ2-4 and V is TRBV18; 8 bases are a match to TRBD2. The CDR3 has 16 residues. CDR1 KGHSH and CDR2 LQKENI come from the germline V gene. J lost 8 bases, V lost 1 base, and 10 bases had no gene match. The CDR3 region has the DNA TGTGCCAGCTCACCACGGGTCGGGGGGGCCGTAGACATTCAGTACTTC. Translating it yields CASSPRVGGAVDIQYF.

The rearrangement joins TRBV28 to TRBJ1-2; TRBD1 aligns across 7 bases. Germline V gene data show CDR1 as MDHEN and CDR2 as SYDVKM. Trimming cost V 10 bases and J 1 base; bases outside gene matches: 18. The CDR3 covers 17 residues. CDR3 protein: CATSFYHRGEVNYGYTF. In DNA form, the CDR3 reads TGTGCCACCTCTTTTTACCACAGGGGTGAAGTTAACTATGGCTACACCTTC.